The 3 T cell receptor beta chains below all came from one sample that was sequenced in a study of T-cell memory formation after mild COVID-19 (dated by TCRdb to the early 2020s). The method behind the library was 5' RACE. The sequencing machine was an Illumina NovaSeq 6000. Starting from the raw public reads, TCRdb applied fastp trimming at Q25, assembled clones with MiXCR and retained in-frame beta chains. A single entry per CDR3 protein holds the most common genes and DNA from its merged rows. The sample has roughly 350,000 distinct CDR3 sequences on record, 25% to 30% of them singletons. The top ten hold less than 15% of the sample. Source material: PBMCs or a T cell subset sorted from them (not recorded which). The receptor source for this set is an adult woman who had mild COVID-19 (a few samples of this study predate the infection). The sample titles of this study are shuffled in the database, so cell type and time point are left out; the donor was told from shared clones.

The CDR3 region is CSARLAGGTSNTGELFF. Written as DNA, the CDR3 is TGCAGTGCGCGACTAGCGGGGGGGACGTCGAACACCGGGGAGCTGTTTTTT. The chain has TRBV20-1 and TRBJ2-2; 14 nucleotides agree with TRBD2. Looked up from germline, CDR1 is DFQATT and CDR2 is SNEGSKA (reference sequence). The V segment lost 6 bases and the J segment 0 bases; nucleotides outside the gene matches: 6. CDR3 size: 17 residues.

The chain is built from TRBV6-5 and TRBJ1-1; D is uncertain. Between the trimmed V and J ends, which lost 0 bases and 1 base, there was a span of 12 bases. The germline CDR1 and CDR2 sequences are MNHEY and SVGAGI. The CDR3 extends over 16 amino acids. Here the CDR3 DNA reads TGTGCCAGCAGTTACTCTAAGGATTTGGGGAACACTGAAGCTTTCTTT. Its translation is CASSYSKDLGNTEAFF.

The rearrangement uses TRBV12-3 or TRBV12-4 and TRBJ1-1; D uncertain. CDR3 length: 12 residues. Trimming took 5 bases from V and 1 from J, leaving 5 bases between them. In DNA, the CDR3 is TGTGCCAGCAGTCCATCGAACACTGAAGCTTTCTTT. Amino acids: CASSPSNTEAFF.